Given below is one T cell receptor (beta chain) in context. These data originate in a study of blood T cell repertoires in COVID-19. At the level of the study: There were acute and convalescent COVID-19 samples, and they came from the United States, Italy and Spain. T cells, B-cell-depleted T cells, or PBMCs provided the cDNA or gDNA that served as material.

The CDR3 is made up of 12 amino acids. V was pared by 6 bases and J by 1 base, with 4 bases between. Methods used by the authors: From reference gene primer amplification, estimates of nucleated cell counts were derived. Here immunoSEQ multiplex PCR was the method, and the copy in TCRdb shows in-frame clones only, minus some. V and J calls and clone size follow that table, whereas D and trimming were derived from the DNA. The table lists a few hundred thousand clones, around 86% of them singletons, with approximately 4.8% in the top ten. The source material was peripheral blood. The rearrangement links TRBV12-3 or TRBV12-4 to TRBJ1-5, with D unresolved. This TCR came from a man aged 50 or older with acute or convalescent COVID-19. Here the CDR3 DNA reads TGTGCCAGCAGCATCAGCAATCAGCCCCAGCATTTT. Residues: CASSISNQPQHF.